The 26 T cell receptor beta chains below come from one sample, sequenced in a study of OX40 agonist ivuxolimab in advanced cancers. Sequenced by immunoSEQ multiplex PCR; TCRdb stores in-frame clones only, minus some. The sample has fewer than 30,000 clones; around 75% are singletons. This material consisted of CD4+ or CD8+ T cells sorted from blood, taken in a trial of the OX40 agonist ivuxolimab. The receptors derive from an adult with an advanced solid tumor such as melanoma, head and neck, liver or kidney cancer.

This clone has only a few counts. The rearrangement uses TRBV19 and TRBJ1-4; TRBD1 matches 7 bases. Germline V gene lookup returns CDR1 LNHDA and CDR2 SQIVND (reference sequence). Trimming cost V 3 bases and J 8 bases; bases outside gene matches: 9. This CDR3 is 15 amino acids long. CDR3 nucleotide sequence: TGTGCCAGTAGTATTGGAGGGACAGAAAACGAAAAACTGTTTTTT. Amino acid sequence: CASSIGGTENEKLFF.

This clone showed up just once. The rearrangement joins TRBV15 to TRBJ2-3; no definite D call. Trimming left V 2 bases short and J 9 bases short, with 15 bases between. The CDR3 length is 14 residues. Germline V CDR1 and CDR2: LNHNV, YYDKDF (reference sequence). CDR3 region: CATSRTDTSETQYF. The CDR3 nucleotides are TGTGCCACCAGCAGAACCGACACCTCTGAAACGCAGTATTTT.

For this clone: A junction boundary mismatches the germline segment, possibly from a read error. The chain couples TRBV15 to TRBJ1-2; the match to TRBD1 covers 7 bases. CDR1 LNHNV and CDR2 YYDKDF come from the germline V gene (reference sequence). The CDR3 is 12 residues long. The CDR3 DNA reads TGTGCCACCAGCAGAGAAGGGGGCCACCTATACTTC. Its translation is CATSREGGHLYF.

The chain couples TRBV13 to TRBJ2-2; 8 bases are shared with TRBD2. CDR3 length: 15 residues. Germline trimming cut 7 bases from V and 5 bases from J; bases unmatched to any gene: 9. CDR1 and CDR2 from the germline V gene are PRHDT and FYEKMQ (reference sequence). CDR3 amino acids: CASTPGGLRTGELFF. The CDR3, as DNA: TGTGCCAGCACTCCGGGGGGGCTTCGAACCGGGGAGCTGTTTTTT. Variable domain in full (rest from reference TRBV13 and TRBJ2-2): AAGVIQSPRHLIKEKRETATLKCYPIPRHDTVYWYQQGPGQDPQFLISFYEKMQSDKGSIPDRFSAQQFSDYHSELNMSSLELGDSALYFCASTPGGLRTGELFFGEGSRLTVL.

The chain couples TRBV7-3 to TRBJ2-5; 12 nucleotides agree with TRBD2. Per germline, CDR1 SGHTA and CDR2 FQGTGA. Trimming cost V 5 bases and J 5 bases; bases outside gene matches: 9. The CDR3 has 16 residues. Here the CDR3 reads CASSPLAGGRSETQYF. The CDR3 DNA is TGTGCCAGCAGCCCCCTAGCGGGAGGGCGTAGCGAGACCCAGTACTTC.

The chain employs TRBV6-5 and TRBJ2-5; TRBD2 aligns across 10 bases. The CDR3 spans 14 residues. The V segment lost 7 bases and the J segment 5 bases; nucleotides outside the gene matches: 7. CDR1 MNHEY and CDR2 SVGAGI come from the germline V gene. The CDR3 region has the DNA TGTGCCAGCACCGCGACTAGCGGGTGGGAGACCCAGTACTTC. This encodes CASTATSGWETQYF.

The chain recombines TRBV5-1 with TRBJ2-7; possibly TRBD2 for D (6 bases). The V end lost 4 bases, the J end lost 4 bases, and 18 bases lay between the germline ends. The CDR3 loop spans 15 amino acids. Per the germline V gene, CDR1 is SGHRS and CDR2 is YFSETQ. The CDR3 DNA reads TGCGCCAGCAGCCCTGGGACTTCAACACAATACGAGCAGTACTTC. It is translated as CASSPGTSTQYEQYF.

V usage is TRBV6-5 and J usage is TRBJ1-1, with 7 bases fitting TRBD1. J was trimmed by 1 base and V by 4 bases; bases with no gene match: 6. The CDR3 length is 15 residues. Germline V gene data show CDR1 as MNHEY and CDR2 as SVGAGI. The DNA for the CDR3 is TGTGCCAGCAGTTCCCGACAGGGATCGAACACTGAAGCTTTCTTT. It is translated as CASSSRQGSNTEAFF.

This clone came up a few times. The chain combines TRBV14 with TRBJ1-2, with TRBD1 matching 8 bases. The trim removed 4 bases at V and 3 bases at J, leaving 22 bases unmatched. The germline V gene encodes CDR1 SGHDN and CDR2 FVKESK. The CDR3 is 20 residues long. In DNA form, the CDR3 reads TGTGCCAGCAGCCTACCGCAAGCTCCTTACAGGGGGTGGGTGTACTATGGCTACACCTTC. It yields the protein CASSLPQAPYRGWVYYGYTF.

This chain connects TRBV11-2 to TRBJ1-6; 7 bases map to TRBD1. Trimming at V came to 6 bases and at J to 8 bases, leaving 10 bases not matched to a gene. The CDR3 has 15 amino acids. Germline-derived CDR1 and CDR2 are SGHAT and FQNNGV. This CDR3 is CASRPRDRVDSPLHF. Here the CDR3 DNA reads TGTGCCAGCAGACCCCGAGACAGGGTAGATTCACCCCTCCACTTT.

This clone occurred a few times. J is TRBJ1-1 and V is TRBV5-4; unclear D gene. CDR3 length: 15 residues. CDR1 is SGHNT and CDR2 is YYREEE in the germline V gene (reference sequence). V was trimmed by 4 bases and J by 4 bases, leaving 17 bases between them. CDR3 DNA sequence: TGTGCCAGCAGCCCCTCCGAGGTTGGACGCACTGAAGCTTTCTTT. It is translated as CASSPSEVGRTEAFF. The full variable domain, in which reference TRBV5-4 and TRBJ1-1 provide the parts outside the CDR3, is ETGVTQSPTHLIKTRGQQVTLRCSSQSGHNTVSWYQQALGQGPQFIFQYYREEENGRGNFPPRFSGLQFPNYSSELNVNALELDDSALYLCASSPSEVGRTEAFFGQGTRLTVV.

The CDR3 region is CAWSRQGALNTEAFF. CDR3 sequence (DNA): TGTGCCTGGAGTAGACAGGGGGCCTTGAACACTGAAGCTTTCTTT. The chain couples TRBV30 to TRBJ1-1; TRBD1 matches at 10 bases. Looked up from germline, CDR1 is GTSNPN and CDR2 is SVGIG (reference sequence). J was trimmed by 0 bases and V by 2 bases; bases with no gene match: 3. The CDR3 length is 15 residues.

This chain uses TRBV19 with TRBJ2-1, with TRBD2 matching 11 bases. The CDR3 runs to 17 residues. Germline V gene data show CDR1 as LNHDA and CDR2 as SQIVND (reference sequence). V was pared by 5 bases and J by 0 bases, with 6 bases of the junction left unmatched. The CDR3 spells CASSPRTSGYSYNEQFF. DNA for the CDR3: TGTGCCAGTAGTCCCCGGACTAGCGGGTACTCCTACAATGAGCAGTTCTTC.

The chain links TRBV6-5 to TRBJ1-2; the D is unclear. Trimming removed 4 bases at V and 3 bases at J, with 9 bases between. The germline gives CDR1 MNHEY, CDR2 SVGAGI. CDR3 length: 13 residues. The CDR3 coding sequence is TGTGCCAGCAGTTTGAATCCCCACTATGGCTACACCTTC. Its protein is CASSLNPHYGYTF.

The chain is built from TRBV6-5 and TRBJ2-7; 7 bases fit TRBD1. Germline V gene lookup returns CDR1 MNHEY and CDR2 SVGAGI. J gave up 6 bases and V 5 bases, and 10 bases lay outside the gene matches. This CDR3 is 14 amino acids long. The CDR3 spells CASSPYRQGGEQYF. CDR3 bases: TGTGCCAGCAGTCCTTATAGACAGGGTGGCGAGCAGTACTTC.

This chain uses TRBV5-6 with TRBJ2-3; D uncertain. V was clipped by 9 bases and J by 1 base, with 9 bases between them. The CDR3 totals 12 residues. Germline V gene data show CDR1 as SGHDT and CDR2 as YYEEEE. CDR3 DNA sequence: TGTGCCACGGCAGGAGGCACAGATACGCAGTATTTT. Translated, it gives CATAGGTDTQYF.

The chain links TRBV6-5 to TRBJ2-3; the D is unclear. The CDR3 spans 11 residues. Trimming cost V 8 bases and J 6 bases, with 9 bases left between them. Germline assignment: CDR1 MNHEY and CDR2 SVGAGI. DNA of the CDR3: TGTGCCAGCGTCTATGGCGATACGCAGTATTTT. This sequence encodes CASVYGDTQYF.

The chain links TRBV19 to TRBJ2-1, with 13 positions matching TRBD2. The CDR3 contains 15 residues. The V and J ends lost 7 bases and 7 bases, in that order; junction bases with no gene match: 7. From germline, CDR1 is LNHDA and CDR2 SQIVND (reference sequence). This chain's CDR3 is CASNALAGGENEQFF. CDR3 sequence (DNA): TGTGCCAGTAACGCACTAGCGGGAGGGGAGAATGAGCAGTTCTTC.

This clone was found once. This chain connects TRBV14 to TRBJ1-1, with TRBD1 as a possible D gene (5 bases). Germline-derived CDR1 and CDR2 are SGHDN and FVKESK. With 3 bases removed from V and 1 base from J, the gap between germline ends came to 9 bases. The CDR3 has 14 amino acids. The CDR3 loop is CASSHFDRNTEAFF. For the CDR3, the DNA is TGTGCCAGCAGCCATTTCGACAGGAACACTGAAGCTTTCTTT.

A few counts support this clone. The V gene is TRBV2, the J gene TRBJ2-5, with TRBD1 identical over 10 bases. The V gene end was trimmed by 4 bases and the J gene end by 1 base; junction bases not matched to a gene: 9. CDR3 length: 17 residues. CDR1 is SNHLY and CDR2 is FYNNEI in the germline V gene. CDR3 nucleotide sequence: TGTGCCAGCAGTGCATTACCGGACAGGGGGTCCCAAGAGACCCAGTACTTC. This sequence encodes CASSALPDRGSQETQYF.

The chain combines TRBV6-5 with TRBJ2-1; 7 bases match TRBD2. The CDR3 runs to 14 residues. With 3 bases clipped from V and 7 bases from J, the junction kept 6 bases outside the gene matches. Germline V gene lookup returns CDR1 MNHEY and CDR2 SVGAGI. CDR3 coding DNA: TGTGCCAGCAGTTATGGGCTAGCGGAGAATGAGCAGTTCTTC. Translating it yields CASSYGLAENEQFF.

This sequence joins TRBV7-9 and TRBJ2-5, with 8 bases identical to TRBD2. Germline V lookup: CDR1 SEHNR, CDR2 FQNEAQ (reference sequence). CDR3 length: 14 amino acids. J gave up 3 bases and V 5 bases, and 5 bases lay outside the gene matches. CDR3 sequence: CASSEGLEKETQYF. CDR3 DNA sequence: TGTGCCAGCAGCGAGGGACTAGAAAAAGAGACCCAGTACTTC.

This clone was found once. V is TRBV6-5 and J is TRBJ2-7; D may be TRBD1 (5 bases). The CDR3 is 15 residues long. Per germline, CDR1 MNHEY and CDR2 SVGAGI. Trimming took off 7 bases at V and 0 bases at J, with 16 bases between the two ends. The CDR3 spells CASKVGAGLSYEQYF. In nucleotides, the CDR3 is TGTGCCAGCAAGGTTGGGGCAGGGCTCTCCTACGAGCAGTACTTC.

This clone has more than one count but fewer than ten. This chain uses TRBV19 with TRBJ1-1; tentatively, D is TRBD1 (6 bases). Germline V gives CDR1 LNHDA, CDR2 SQIVND (reference sequence). The CDR3 runs to 14 residues. V was shortened by 5 bases and J by 1 base, with 11 bases between the two germline ends. The CDR3 sequence is CASSAGQTNTEAFF. The CDR3, as DNA: TGTGCCAGTAGTGCTGGACAGACGAACACTGAAGCTTTCTTT. The entire variable domain, with the rest obtained from reference TRBV19 and TRBJ1-1, is as follows: DGGITQSPKYLFRKEGQNVTLSCEQNLNHDAMYWYRQDPGQGLRLIYYSQIVNDFQKGDIAEGYSVSREKKESFPLTVTSAQKNPTAFYLCASSAGQTNTEAFFGQGTRLTVV.

The chain is built from TRBV19 and TRBJ2-1, with D maybe TRBD1 (6 bases). Trimming stripped 7 bases from V and 8 bases from J, with 12 bases between. CDR1 LNHDA and CDR2 SQIVND come from the germline V gene (reference sequence). There are 12 residues in the CDR3. The CDR3 bases are TGTGCCAGTACAAACAGGGCGGATGAGCAGTTCTTC. Protein: CASTNRADEQFF.

In this sample, this clone turned up once. CDR3 in amino acids: CATKQGTEETQYF. The CDR3 nucleotides read TGTGCCACTAAACAGGGGACAGAAGAGACCCAGTACTTC. The chain has TRBV15 and TRBJ2-5; 7 bases line up with TRBD1. Losses at the gene ends were 9 bases for V and 3 bases for J; bases not matched to a gene: 7. CDR3 length: 13 residues. Looked up from germline, CDR1 is LNHNV and CDR2 is YYDKDF (reference sequence). Full variable domain (rest looked up from reference TRBV15 and TRBJ2-5): DAMVIQNPRYQVTQFGKPVTLSCSQTLNHNVMYWYQQKSSQAPKLLFHYYDKDFNNEADTPDNFQSRRPNTSFCFLDIRSPGLGDTAMYLCATKQGTEETQYFGPGTRLLVL.